The 20 T cell receptor beta chains listed next were all sequenced from one sample in a study of T-cell reconstitution after alpha-beta-depleted transplantation in children. TCRbeta library construction was performed incorporating unique molecular identifiers. MiXCR was run by TCRdb on the PCR reads, yielding one entry per CDR3 protein. The table lists about 830,000 distinct CDR3 sequences, roughly 16% of them singletons. The material was PBMCs, mostly from graft donor cells, obtained 360 days after TCRalphabeta/CD19-depleted stem cell transplant. The origin of the receptors is a male patient between 10 and 17 years old who had a stem cell transplant for acute lymphoblastic leukemia, so the T cells may come from the graft donor.

This clonotype showed up just a few times. The gene calls are TRBV27 and TRBJ2-2; 7 nucleotides agree with TRBD2. The germline V gene encodes CDR1 MNHEY and CDR2 SMNVEV (reference sequence). This CDR3 spans 14 amino acids. J gave up 8 bases and V 4 bases, and 7 bases lay outside the gene matches. CDR3 in amino acids: CASSWGGYGGELFF. The CDR3 DNA sequence: TGTGCCAGCAGTTGGGGAGGGTATGGGGGGGAGCTGTTTTTT.

The chain recombines TRBV5-1 with TRBJ1-1; D is uncertain. Between the trimmed V and J ends, which lost 0 bases and 1 base, there was a span of 7 bases. Germline V gene lookup returns CDR1 SGHRS and CDR2 YFSETQ. This CDR3 spans 14 amino acids. The CDR3 bases are TGCGCCAGCAGCTTGGATGGCAGGAACACTGAAGCTTTCTTT. Translated, it gives CASSLDGRNTEAFF. Variable domain in full (rest from reference TRBV5-1 and TRBJ1-1): KAGVTQTPRYLIKTRGQQVTLSCSPISGHRSVSWYQQTPGQGLQFLFEYFSETQRNKGNFPGRFSGRQFSNSRSEMNVSTLELGDSALYLCASSLDGRNTEAFFGQGTRLTVV.

The rearrangement links TRBV9 to TRBJ2-7, with D unresolved. V was clipped by 0 bases and J by 0 bases, with 10 bases between them. This CDR3 has 15 amino acids. Germline V gives CDR1 SGDLS, CDR2 YYNGEE. The CDR3 DNA sequence: TGTGCCAGCAGCGTAGGGGCGGTCCACTCCTACGAGCAGTACTTC. It is translated as CASSVGAVHSYEQYF.

This clonotype was seen more than once but under ten times. The chain links TRBV5-1 to TRBJ2-7; TRBD2 might be the D (5 bases). CDR3 length: 16 amino acids. V shed 2 bases and J shed 6 bases, with 21 bases lying between them. Looked up from germline, CDR1 is SGHRS and CDR2 is YFSETQ. The CDR3, as DNA: TGCGCCAGCAGCTTTATCCTCGGGATAGGCTCAGCCGAGCAGTACTTC. Translated, it gives CASSFILGIGSAEQYF. Variable domain in full (rest from reference TRBV5-1 and TRBJ2-7): KAGVTQTPRYLIKTRGQQVTLSCSPISGHRSVSWYQQTPGQGLQFLFEYFSETQRNKGNFPGRFSGRQFSNSRSEMNVSTLELGDSALYLCASSFILGIGSAEQYFGPGTRLTVT.

There are a few counts of this clonotype. The chain links TRBV6-5 to TRBJ2-3, with 7 bases identical to TRBD2. This CDR3 region has 15 residues. Germline CDR1 and CDR2: MNHEY and SVGAGI. V trimming: 3 bases; J trimming: 5 bases; junction bases outside the gene matches: 8. The CDR3 is CASSYLGGMGDTQYF. The CDR3 bases are TGTGCCAGCAGTTATCTCGGGGGGATGGGAGATACGCAGTATTTT.

This chain uses TRBV7-8 with TRBJ2-2; the match to TRBD1 covers 9 bases. There are 17 residues in the CDR3. V trimming: 1 base; J trimming: 4 bases; junction bases outside the gene matches: 7. CDR1 SGHVS and CDR2 FQNEAQ come from the germline V gene. The CDR3 bases are TGTGCCAGCAGCTTAGGGTACAGGGGGCATGGCACCGGGGAGCTGTTTTTT. This codes for CASSLGYRGHGTGELFF.

This clonotype was seen a handful of times. The chain employs TRBV28 and TRBJ2-5; possible D gene TRBD1, 6 bases. With 6 bases removed from V and 5 bases from J, the gap between germline ends came to 10 bases. The CDR3 spans 12 residues. Germline V CDR1 and CDR2: MDHEN, SYDVKM. CDR3 nucleotide sequence: TGTGCCAGCAGGGGGGCTGGTGAGACCCAGTACTTC. The encoded protein is CASRGAGETQYF.

This clonotype was picked up a small number of times. This chain joins TRBV5-1 and TRBJ2-5; D is undetermined. Germline CDR1 and CDR2: SGHRS and YFSETQ. Trimming pared 2 bases from V and 5 bases from J, leaving 16 bases between. The CDR3 sequence is 15 residues long. CDR3 amino acids: CASSFLPLRAETQYF. The CDR3 DNA reads TGCGCCAGCAGCTTCCTACCCCTTCGAGCGGAGACCCAGTACTTC.

This chain joins TRBV18 and TRBJ1-6; a weak D match, TRBD1 (6 bases). From germline, CDR1 is KGHSH and CDR2 LQKENI. Trimming left V 3 bases short and J 9 bases short, with 15 bases between. This CDR3 comprises 15 residues. CDR3 DNA: TGTGCCAGCTCACCCTCAGGGGCGCGGGGTTCACCCCTCCACTTT. This sequence encodes CASSPSGARGSPLHF.

In this sample, this clonotype turned up a few times. The gene calls are TRBV5-1 and TRBJ2-1; 8 positions match TRBD2. The germline V gene has CDR1 SGHRS and CDR2 YFSETQ. The junction had 11 bases not matched to a gene; V was cut back by 4 bases and J by 8 bases. The length of the CDR3 is 15 residues. As DNA, the CDR3 is TGCGCCAGCAGCCGTTCGGATAGCGGGGCCGATGAGCAGTTCTTC. Residues: CASSRSDSGADEQFF.

The chain links TRBV12-3 or TRBV12-4 to TRBJ1-2; 7 positions match TRBD1. CDR3 length: 14 residues. J was trimmed by 4 bases and V by 5 bases; bases with no gene match: 7. The CDR3 coding sequence is TGTGCCAGCAGTCCGACAGGGCTTTCCTATGGCTACACCTTC. This sequence encodes CASSPTGLSYGYTF.

The chain carries TRBV20-1 and TRBJ1-2; D is uncertain. This CDR3 spans 15 amino acids. The germline V gene encodes CDR1 DFQATT and CDR2 SNEGSKA (reference sequence). V lost 0 bases, J lost 4 bases, and 15 bases lay in between. The CDR3 here is CSARDRRNWPYGYTF. For the CDR3, the DNA is TGCAGTGCTAGAGATCGGCGAAACTGGCCCTATGGCTACACCTTC.

There are a few counts of this clonotype. The CDR3 region is CASSPLTEQYF. The CDR3, as DNA: TGTGCCAGCAGCCCCTTGACCGAGCAGTACTTC. The V gene is TRBV11-3, the J gene TRBJ2-7; the D is unclear. V lost 5 bases to trimming and J lost 6 bases, with 8 bases between them. Germline values: CDR1 SGHNT, CDR2 YENEEA. The CDR3 runs 11 residues.

The chain links TRBV20-1 to TRBJ2-7; D might be TRBD2 (6 bases). CDR1 and CDR2 (germline): DFQATT, SNEGSKA (reference sequence). Trimming removed 1 base from V and 2 bases from J, with 15 bases in between. The CDR3 runs to 15 residues. CDR3 DNA: TGCAGTGCTAGAGCCTGGGGGACTCTAACCTACGAGCAGTACTTC. This translates into CSARAWGTLTYEQYF.

There are a few counts of this clonotype. This rearrangement joins TRBV7-2 to TRBJ2-1; 12 bases map to TRBD2. This CDR3 has 15 residues. Germline V gives CDR1 SGHTA, CDR2 FQGNSA. V lost 5 bases to trimming and J lost 5 bases; unmatched junction nucleotides: 4. The CDR3, as DNA: TGTGCCAGCAGCGCGGGACTAGCGGGCCACAATGAGCAGTTCTTC. It yields the protein CASSAGLAGHNEQFF.

Many counts were recorded for this clonotype. This rearrangement joins TRBV7-9 to TRBJ2-3, with D perhaps TRBD1 (5 bases). V was pared by 5 bases and J by 5 bases, with 8 bases between. The CDR3 has 12 amino acids. Germline CDR1 reads SEHNR; CDR2 reads FQNEAQ (reference sequence). The chain's CDR3 is CASSITGDTQYF. The CDR3 DNA reads TGTGCCAGCAGCATTACAGGAGATACGCAGTATTTT.

This clonotype has more than one count but fewer than ten. The chain is built from TRBV7-9 and TRBJ2-1; 9 bases line up with TRBD1. V shed 7 bases and J 6 bases; nucleotides not matched to a gene: 16. CDR1 and CDR2 (germline): SEHNR, FQNEAQ (reference sequence). There are 17 residues in the CDR3. CDR3 in DNA: TGTGCCAGCACCCCTACCGGAGCTAGGACAGGGGTCAATGAGCAGTTCTTC. Protein product: CASTPTGARTGVNEQFF.

The V gene is TRBV7-9, the J gene TRBJ2-2, with D perhaps given as TRBD1 or TRBD2 (5 bases each). The germline V and J ends were trimmed by 5 bases and 4 bases, with 20 bases remaining between them. Germline V CDR1 and CDR2: SEHNR, FQNEAQ (reference sequence). CDR3 length: 17 residues. DNA of the CDR3: TGTGCCAGCAGCGGAACCGGGACCTGGGATACCACCGGGGAGCTGTTTTTT. Translating gives CASSGTGTWDTTGELFF. Based on the CDR3 plus reference TRBV7-9 and TRBJ2-2, the full variable domain is DTGVSQNPRHKITKRGQNVTFRCDPISEHNRLYWYRQTLGQGPEFLTYFQNEAQLEKSRLLSDRFSAERPKGSFSTLEIQRTEQGDSAMYLCASSGTGTWDTTGELFFGEGSRLTVL.

The chain carries TRBV2 and TRBJ2-5, with TRBD2 identical over 8 bases. Germline trimming cut 3 bases from V and 1 base from J; bases unmatched to any gene: 7. This CDR3 comprises 16 residues. In germline, CDR1 is SNHLY, CDR2 FYNNEI. The CDR3 bases are TGTGCCAGCAGTGAGGAGAGAGCGGGAGCCCAAGAGACCCAGTACTTC. It is translated as CASSEERAGAQETQYF.

This clonotype was counted many times. The V call is TRBV29-1, the J call TRBJ2-5; D is tentatively TRBD1 or TRBD2 (5 bases each). Germline V gene lookup returns CDR1 SQVTM and CDR2 ANQGSEA. The V and J ends lost 6 bases and 3 bases respectively, with 11 bases between them. The CDR3 sequence is 12 residues long. CDR3 DNA: TGCAGCGTCTCCGGGACGGAAGAGACCCAGTACTTC. Amino acid sequence: CSVSGTEETQYF.